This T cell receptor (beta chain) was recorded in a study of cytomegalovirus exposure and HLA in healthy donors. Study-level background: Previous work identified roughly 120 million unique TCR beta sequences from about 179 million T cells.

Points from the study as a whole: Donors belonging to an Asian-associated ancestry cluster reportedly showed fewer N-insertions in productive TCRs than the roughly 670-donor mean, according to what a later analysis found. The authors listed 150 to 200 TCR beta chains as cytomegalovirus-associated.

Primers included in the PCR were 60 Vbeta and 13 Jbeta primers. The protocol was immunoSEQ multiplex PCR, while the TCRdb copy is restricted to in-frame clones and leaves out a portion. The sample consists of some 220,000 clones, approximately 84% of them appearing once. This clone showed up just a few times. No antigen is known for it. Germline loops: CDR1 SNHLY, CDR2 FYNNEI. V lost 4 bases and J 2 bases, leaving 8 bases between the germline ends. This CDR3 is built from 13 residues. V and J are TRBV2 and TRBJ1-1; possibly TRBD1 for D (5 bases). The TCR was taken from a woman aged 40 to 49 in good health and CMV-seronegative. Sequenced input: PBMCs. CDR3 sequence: CASSGGVNTEAFF. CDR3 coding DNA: TGTGCCAGCAGTGGGGGCGTTAACACTGAAGCTTTCTTT.